The rows below give T cell receptor beta chains drawn from one sample of a study of blood T cell repertoires in COVID-19. The method was immunoSEQ multiplex PCR; TCRdb's version includes in-frame clones alone and lacks a portion of them. The sample carries hundreds of thousands of clones, around 87% recorded once. Source material: peripheral blood. Source of these receptors: a woman aged 50 to 65 with COVID-19, enrolled during active disease. CDR3s include the opening cysteine and the closing phenylalanine or tryptophan. A D gene is named only where the DNA matches it firmly. Rows give clone size only sometimes, using once, few, many, or a class for an expanded clone.

TRBJ1-2,-,-,TRBV3-1/TRBV3-2,TGTGCCAGCAGCCACGGAGGGGTCTATGGCTACACCTTC,CASSHGGVYGYTF
TRBJ1-1,-,-,TRBV5-1,TGCGCCAGCAGCTTGGTGGGTCAGGCAATATCTGAAGCTTTCTTT,CASSLVGQAISEAFF
TRBJ2-5,-,TRBD1,TRBV30,TGTGCCACAACGGGACAGGGGGCGCGGGAGACCCAGTACTTC,CATTGQGARETQYF
TRBJ2-7,-,TRBD1,TRBV19,TGTGCCAGTAGTATGGACAGGGGTAACTCCTACGAGCAGTACTTC,CASSMDRGNSYEQYF
TRBJ2-5,-,TRBD2,TRBV7-3,TGTGCCAGCAGCTCCCGGAGCGGGATGGGAGAGACCCAGTACTTC,CASSSRSGMGETQYF
TRBJ1-2,-,TRBD1,TRBV5-1,TGCGCCAGTTCCACCAGGGGGCCCGGCTTACACACCTTC,CASSTRGPGLHTF
TRBJ2-2,-,TRBD1,TRBV7-9,TGTGCCAGCAGCTTAGCCCCAGGGGGCACGGGCACCGGGGAGCTGTTTTTT,CASSLAPGGTGTGELFF
TRBJ2-7,-,TRBD2,TRBV7-9,TGTGCCAGCAGCTTAGCTAAGGGGAGCGGGAGAGCCGACTACGAGCAGTACTTC,CASSLAKGSGRADYEQYF
TRBJ2-1,-,TRBD2,TRBV19,TGTGCCAGTAGAGGGACTAGATACAATGAGCAGTTCTTC,CASRGTRYNEQFF
TRBJ2-3,-,TRBD1,TRBV19,TGTGCCAGTAGTTCCTCGGCGGGACAGGGTTCGGATACGCAGTATTTT,CASSSSAGQGSDTQYF
TRBJ1-5,-,TRBD1,TRBV6-5,TGTGCCAGCAGTTACGGACAGGGTCAGCCCCAGCATTTT,CASSYGQGQPQHF
TRBJ2-2,-,TRBD2,TRBV25-1,TGTGCCAGCAGTGGGGGAGGGACCGGGGAGCTGTTTTTT,CASSGGGTGELFF
TRBJ1-1,-,-,TRBV11-3,TGTGCCAGCAGCTTGAACCCAGGGACTGGAACTGAAGCTTTCTTT,CASSLNPGTGTEAFF
TRBJ1-2,-,-,TRBV5-4,TGTGCCAGCAGCCCTCGCGGGACTGATGGGGAGCGGTATGGCTACACCTTC,CASSPRGTDGERYGYTF
TRBJ1-5,-,-,TRBV6-5,TGTGCCAGCAGCAAACGCCAGAATCAGCCCCAGCATTTT,CASSKRQNQPQHF
TRBJ1-5,-,-,TRBV2,TGTGCCAGCAGTGAAGAACAGAATAGCAATCAGCCCCAGCATTTT,CASSEEQNSNQPQHF
TRBJ2-5,-,TRBD2,TRBV7-9,TGTGCCAGCAGCTTCCGGGGTAGCGGGAGTGGGGAGACCCAGTACTTC,CASSFRGSGSGETQYF
TRBJ2-2,-,-,TRBV5-4,TGTGCCAGCAGCTTCAAAACCGGGGAGCTGTTTTTT,CASSFKTGELFF
TRBJ2-7,-,TRBD2,TRBV7-9,TGTGCCAGCAGCACTAGCGGGAGCGGAGAGCAGTACTTC,CASSTSGSGEQYF
TRBJ2-1,-,TRBD1,TRBV3-1/TRBV3-2,TGTGCCAGCAGTTCGGGACAGGGGGACAACTACAATGAGCAGTTCTTC,CASSSGQGDNYNEQFF
TRBJ1-5,-,-,TRBV7-9,TGTGCCAGCAGCTTAGGGCAGTATCAGCCCCAGCATTTT,CASSLGQYQPQHF
TRBJ2-7,-,-,TRBV30,TGTGCCTGGAGCCCCCCGGGCGAGCAGTACTTC,CAWSPPGEQYF
TRBJ1-1,-,-,TRBV2,TGTGCCAGCAGACTGGGACACCTGGGGAACACTGAAGCTTTCTTT,CASRLGHLGNTEAFF
TRBJ1-1,-,-,TRBV7-2,TGTGCCAGCAGCTTATTTGGGGGGTCGGACACTGAAGCTTTCTTT,CASSLFGGSDTEAFF
TRBJ1-1,-,-,TRBV10-3,TGTGCCATCAGCCGCCCGGGGGGGGTGCTTGAAGCTTTCTTT,CAISRPGGVLEAFF
TRBJ2-7,-,TRBD1,TRBV6-5,TGTGCCAGCAGTCGAGGGGACAGACCGTCCTACGAGCAGTACTTC,CASSRGDRPSYEQYF
TRBJ1-1,-,-,TRBV5-1,TGCGCCAGCAGCTTGGTCGGGGCAGGGGCTAACACTGAAGCTTTCTTT,CASSLVGAGANTEAFF
TRBJ2-5,-,-,TRBV5-1,TGCGCCAGCAGCGCGAGCGTATCCCAAGAGACCCAGTACTTC,CASSASVSQETQYF
TRBJ2-2,-,-,TRBV18,TGTGCCAGCTCAGCAAGGGGGTACGACGGGGAGCTGTTTTTT,CASSARGYDGELFF
TRBJ2-7,-,-,TRBV24-1,TGTGCCACCAGTGACCTATACGAGCAGTACTTC,CATSDLYEQYF
TRBJ2-5,-,-,TRBV7-7,TGTGCTAGCAGCTTAGCTGCGCACTTGGAGACCCAGTACTTC,CASSLAAHLETQYF
TRBJ1-2,-,-,TRBV24-1,TGTGCCACCAGTGAGCCCGGAGGGGATGGTGACTATGGCTACACCTTC,CATSEPGGDGDYGYTF
TRBJ2-2,-,TRBD2,TRBV6-6,TGTGCCAGCAGTCTAGCGGGGAACACCGGGGAGCTGTTTTTT,CASSLAGNTGELFF
TRBJ1-2,-,-,TRBV19,TGTGCCAGTAGTAAGGGATACAGGAAGGTCGGCTACACCTTC,CASSKGYRKVGYTF
TRBJ1-1,few,-,TRBV11-2,TGTGCCAGCAGCTTACTCCGGTTGAACACTGAAGCTTTCTTT,CASSLLRLNTEAFF
TRBJ1-4,-,-,TRBV6-4,TGTGCCAGCAGTTCGACAACTAGTAGTGGAAAACTGTTTTTT,CASSSTTSSGKLFF
TRBJ2-7,-,TRBD2,TRBV7-2,TGTGCCAGCAGCTTAGGGGGGACTAACCCTCACGAGCAGTACTTC,CASSLGGTNPHEQYF
TRBJ2-1,few,-,TRBV6-2/TRBV6-3,TGTGCCAGCAGTCAACCGGGGGAGCCGAGCTCCTACAATGAGCAGTTCTTC,CASSQPGEPSSYNEQFF
TRBJ2-7,-,TRBD2,TRBV4-1,TGCGCCAGCAGCCAACAAGCAGGGACTAGCCGCGAGCAGTACTTC,CASSQQAGTSREQYF
TRBJ2-7,-,-,TRBV20-1,TGCAGTGCTGGCAGGGACTACGAGCAGTACTTC,CSAGRDYEQYF
TRBJ1-2,once,-,TRBV19,TGTGCCAGTACCCAGACAAGAGTCTATGGCTACACCTTC,CASTQTRVYGYTF
TRBJ2-1,-,TRBD2,TRBV5-1,TGCGCCAGCAGCTGGGGACTAGCGGGAGGTACTTTATACAATGAGCAGTTCTTC,CASSWGLAGGTLYNEQFF
TRBJ2-7,-,TRBD2,TRBV6-2/TRBV6-3,TGTGCCAGCAGCACTACGGGGACTAGCCCCTGGTACGAGCAGTACTTC,CASSTTGTSPWYEQYF
TRBJ2-3,-,-,TRBV3-1/TRBV3-2,TGTGCCAGCGCCGGGGAGTTACGCCCAGATACGCAGTATTTT,CASAGELRPDTQYF
TRBJ2-5,-,TRBD2,TRBV9,TGTGCCAGCAGCGTAGAGCATACGACTAGCGGAACAGAGACCCAGTACTTC,CASSVEHTTSGTETQYF
TRBJ2-7,-,TRBD1,TRBV10-3,TGTGCCATCAGAGGACAGGGGGCGGGAGACGAGCAGTACTTC,CAIRGQGAGDEQYF